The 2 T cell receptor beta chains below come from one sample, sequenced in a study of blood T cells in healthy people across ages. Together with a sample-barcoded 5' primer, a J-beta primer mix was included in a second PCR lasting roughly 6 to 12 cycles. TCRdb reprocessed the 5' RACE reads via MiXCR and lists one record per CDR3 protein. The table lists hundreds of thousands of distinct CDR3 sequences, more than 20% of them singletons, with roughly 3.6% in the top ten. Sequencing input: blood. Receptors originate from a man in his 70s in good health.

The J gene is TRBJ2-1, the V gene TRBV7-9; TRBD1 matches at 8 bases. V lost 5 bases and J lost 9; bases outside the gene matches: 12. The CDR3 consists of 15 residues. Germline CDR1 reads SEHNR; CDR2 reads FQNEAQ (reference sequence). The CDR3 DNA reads TGTGCCAGCAGCCTCTGGACAGGGCCAGCTAGTGAGCAGTTCTTC. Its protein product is CASSLWTGPASEQFF.

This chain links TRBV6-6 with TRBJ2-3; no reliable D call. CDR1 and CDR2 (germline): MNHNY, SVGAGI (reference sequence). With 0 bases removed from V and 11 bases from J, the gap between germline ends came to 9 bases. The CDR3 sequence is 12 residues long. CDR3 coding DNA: TGTGCCAGCAGTTACTCATCGGTAGGGCAGTATTTT. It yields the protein CASSYSSVGQYF.